Listed here are 26 T cell receptor beta chains from one sample, sequenced in a study of vaccination and CD4 T cells after COVID-19. The antigens for these receptors are not known. Sequencing of the DNA from cultured CD4+ T cells was carried out with the Oncomine TCR Beta short-read assay. TCRdb passed the PCR reads through MiXCR, listing each CDR3 protein once. The data hold about 9,200 distinct CDR3 sequences, with roughly a third observed a single time. Noted treatment: approximately 10-day PBMC culture with coronavirus spike peptide pools or control peptides (ViraFEST assay). Ahead of the COVID-19 pandemic (2011-2018), the CD4+ T cells of the unexposed donor were collected. Material for sequencing was CD4+ T cells from blood, cultured in vitro. These receptors all stem from a human donor in good health.

A remark on this clonotype: The junction departs from germline at one end; a sequencing error may be responsible. The V gene is TRBV6-1, the J gene TRBJ1-1; 8 positions match TRBD1. The V gene's germline CDR1 is MNHNS and CDR2 SASEGT. This CDR3 comprises 13 residues. In DNA form, the CDR3 reads TGCGCCAGCAGCCCACAGGGGGATACTGAAGCTTTCTTT. It yields the protein CASSPQGDTEAFF.

This chain joins TRBV30 and TRBJ1-1; the D gene is possibly TRBD1 (6 bases). Trimming removed 0 bases from V and 5 bases from J, with 16 bases in between. The CDR3 runs 15 residues. Per the germline V gene, CDR1 is GTSNPN and CDR2 is SVGIG (reference sequence). CDR3 DNA sequence: TGTGCCTGGAGTGTGGGGACAATTAGGAGGACTGAAGCTTTCTTT. Translation gives CAWSVGTIRRTEAFF.

V usage is TRBV14 and J usage is TRBJ1-1; TRBD1 agrees at 7 bases. Germline CDR1 is SGHDN and CDR2 is FVKESK. The junction had 2 bases not matched to a gene; V was cut back by 0 bases and J by 10 bases. The CDR3 extends over 12 amino acids. CDR3 residues: CASSQEQGRAFF. The CDR3 DNA reads TGTGCCAGCAGCCAAGAACAGGGGCGAGCTTTCTTT.

This clonotype has more than one count but fewer than ten. The genes are TRBV6-1 and TRBJ1-2; the D is unclear. V gave up 0 bases and J gave up 4 bases, with 12 bases separating them. CDR3 length equals 15 residues. Germline values: CDR1 MNHNS, CDR2 SASEGT. DNA of the CDR3: TGTGCCAGCAGTGAAGCCCCACTTCTCGGCTATGGCTACACCTTC. It is translated as CASSEAPLLGYGYTF.

The chain is built from TRBV9 and TRBJ1-1; no definite D call. Between the trimmed V and J ends, which lost 3 bases and 4 bases, there was a span of 16 bases. Germline-derived CDR1 and CDR2 are SGDLS and YYNGEE. The CDR3 contains 15 residues. CDR3 sequence (DNA): TGTGCCAGCAGCGGTCTCCTGTCCGCCCCCACTGAAGCTTTCTTT. The encoded protein is CASSGLLSAPTEAFF.

The chain recombines TRBV7-9 with TRBJ1-1; D may be TRBD1 (5 bases). The CDR3 runs to 12 residues. Trimming pared 5 bases from V and 5 bases from J, leaving 9 bases between. Germline CDR1 is SEHNR and CDR2 is FQNEAQ (reference sequence). The CDR3 here is CASSPTETEAFF. The DNA for the CDR3 is TGTGCCAGCAGCCCGACAGAAACTGAAGCTTTCTTT.

This clonotype was counted a single time. The chain carries TRBV20-1 and TRBJ2-7; 10 nucleotides agree with TRBD2. The CDR3 is 15 amino acids. In germline, CDR1 is DFQATT, CDR2 SNEGSKA (reference sequence). The V and J ends lost 0 bases and 7 bases, in that order; junction bases with no gene match: 9. The CDR3 nucleotides are TGCAGTGCTAGAGATAGAGTAGCGGGGGGAGGGGAGCAGTACTTC. Translation gives CSARDRVAGGGEQYF.

This clonotype is medium-sized by share. The gene calls are TRBV5-1 and TRBJ1-2; 8 bases are shared with TRBD1. This CDR3 is built from 16 residues. Germline V gene data show CDR1 as SGHRS and CDR2 as YFSETQ. V trimming: 0 bases; J trimming: 2 bases; junction bases outside the gene matches: 6. CDR3 protein: CASSLGGQGTNYGYTF. The CDR3 DNA is TGCGCCAGCAGCTTGGGAGGACAGGGAACGAACTATGGCTACACCTTC. Combining the CDR3 with reference TRBV5-1 and TRBJ1-2 gives the whole variable domain KAGVTQTPRYLIKTRGQQVTLSCSPISGHRSVSWYQQTPGQGLQFLFEYFSETQRNKGNFPGRFSGRQFSNSRSEMNVSTLELGDSALYLCASSLGGQGTNYGYTFGSGTRLTVV.

This clonotype was observed a few times. The chain carries TRBV27 and TRBJ2-7; perhaps TRBD1 as D (5 bases). The ends were cut back, 5 bases at V and 2 bases at J, with 16 bases in the middle. Looked up from germline, CDR1 is MNHEY and CDR2 is SMNVEV (reference sequence). The CDR3 is 15 amino acids. The CDR3 loop is CASSPPTALTYEQYF. The CDR3 DNA reads as TGTGCCAGCAGTCCCCCGACAGCCCTTACCTACGAGCAGTACTTC.

This chain uses TRBV7-6 with TRBJ1-1, with D hard to call. The germline CDR1 and CDR2 sequences are SGHVS and FNYEAQ. Trimming removed 3 bases at V and 2 bases at J, with 7 bases between. The CDR3 has 13 amino acids. The CDR3 loop reads CASSLRGNTEAFF. DNA of the CDR3: TGTGCCAGCAGCTTGCGGGGTAACACTGAAGCTTTCTTT.

This clonotype showed up just a few times. The chain joins TRBV24-1 to TRBJ2-5; D may match TRBD1 or TRBD2 (5 bases each). The germline CDR1 and CDR2 sequences are KGHDR and SFDVKD. The CDR3 length is 14 residues. V gave up 4 bases and J gave up 4 bases, with 12 bases separating them. This CDR3 reads CATSDPGAGETQYF. As DNA, the CDR3 is TGTGCCACCAGTGACCCCGGGGCAGGAGAGACCCAGTACTTC.

The rearrangement uses TRBV7-9 and TRBJ1-1, with TRBD1 matching 7 bases. The CDR3 covers 14 residues. The junction had 8 bases not matched to a gene; V was cut back by 6 bases and J by 4 bases. The germline V gene encodes CDR1 SEHNR and CDR2 FQNEAQ (reference sequence). CDR3 in amino acids: CASRLTRDSTEAFF. The CDR3 DNA sequence: TGTGCCAGCAGGCTTACTCGGGACAGCACTGAAGCTTTCTTT.

The chain recombines TRBV12-3 or TRBV12-4 with TRBJ2-2, with D unresolved. Deletions cut 4 bases from V and 2 bases from J, with 2 bases between. This CDR3 is built from 12 residues. The CDR3 DNA is TGTGCCAGCAGTTCTAACACCGGGGAGCTGTTTTTT. It yields the protein CASSSNTGELFF.

A few counts support this clonotype. The gene calls are TRBV10-1 and TRBJ1-5, with D perhaps matching TRBD1 (6 bases). This CDR3 spans 11 amino acids. V was trimmed by 6 bases and J by 7 bases, leaving 7 bases between them. Germline V lookup: CDR1 WNHNN, CDR2 SYGVQD (reference sequence). This chain's CDR3 is CASSRGQPQHF. In DNA form, the CDR3 reads TGCGCCAGCAGCAGGGGCCAGCCCCAGCATTTT.

This clonotype was seen a few times. Relative to the germline gene, one junction end is altered; a read error may explain this. The chain uses TRBV7-2 and TRBJ2-1; maybe TRBD2 (6 bases). Germline V gives CDR1 SGHTA, CDR2 FQGNSA. CDR3 length: 16 residues. The CDR3 DNA reads TGTGCCAGCAGATTAGAGGGGACTGGTGCCTACAATGAGCAGTTCTTC. It codes for CASRLEGTGAYNEQFF.

The genes are TRBV6-5 and TRBJ2-7; possible D gene TRBD2, 5 bases. Germline-derived CDR1 and CDR2 are MNHEY and SVGAGI. Trimming pared 0 bases from V and 3 bases from J, leaving 12 bases between. CDR3 length: 15 amino acids. The CDR3 coding sequence is TGTGCCAGCAGTTACTCGAAGGGAGTTCTCTACGAGCAGTACTTC. It is translated as CASSYSKGVLYEQYF.

DNA for the CDR3: TGTGCCAGCAGTTCCTCCATACTCAGGGAGGTCCCCTTAGGGGCCAACGTCCTGACTTTC. Its protein is CASSSSILREVPLGANVLTF. The genes are TRBV28 and TRBJ2-6; TRBD2 might be the D (6 bases). The CDR3 runs to 20 residues. Germline V gene lookup returns CDR1 MDHEN and CDR2 SYDVKM. The V and J ends lost 4 bases and 4 bases respectively, with 26 bases between them.

This clonotype has a handful of counts. The chain joins TRBV12-3 or TRBV12-4 to TRBJ1-2, with TRBD1 matching over 8 bases. V gave up 5 bases and J gave up 7 bases; unmatched junction bases: 9. This CDR3 is 14 amino acids long. The chain's CDR3 is CASSTTGVYGGYTF. The CDR3 DNA is TGTGCCAGCAGTACGACAGGGGTGTACGGTGGCTACACCTTC.

V is TRBV7-9 and J is TRBJ1-1; D may be TRBD1 (6 bases). Per the germline V gene, CDR1 is SEHNR and CDR2 is FQNEAQ (reference sequence). The V gene lost 5 bases and the J gene lost 6 bases, with 13 bases spanning the gap. The CDR3 loop spans 13 amino acids. CDR3 nucleotide sequence: TGTGCCAGCAGCGCCAGGGGAGATTCTGAAGCTTTCTTT. It specifies CASSARGDSEAFF.

This rearrangement joins TRBV12-3 or TRBV12-4 to TRBJ2-7; no clear D. The CDR3 is 13 residues long. Trimming cost V 3 bases and J 7 bases, with 13 bases left between them. Here the CDR3 DNA reads TGTGCCAGCAGTTTTGGTCGCCTGGGAGAGCAGTACTTC. Amino acid sequence: CASSFGRLGEQYF.

The chain combines TRBV2 with TRBJ1-5; TRBD1 matches at 9 bases. The germline CDR1 and CDR2 sequences are SNHLY and FYNNEI. The CDR3 consists of 16 residues. J lost 1 base, V lost 8 bases, and 9 bases had no gene match. The CDR3 here is CASGGQGRGSNQPQHF. CDR3 in DNA: TGTGCCAGCGGGGGACAGGGAAGGGGAAGCAATCAGCCCCAGCATTTT.

V usage is TRBV7-6 and J usage is TRBJ2-7; no definite D call. Germline V CDR1 and CDR2: SGHVS, FNYEAQ. The CDR3 is 12 residues long. The V end was cut by 5 bases, the J end by 0 bases, with 5 bases between. This CDR3 is CASSPNSYEQYF. In nucleotides, the CDR3 is TGTGCCAGCAGCCCCAACTCCTACGAGCAGTACTTC. The whole variable domain, filled in from reference TRBV7-6 and TRBJ2-7, reads GAGVSQSPRYKVTKRGQDVALRCDPISGHVSLYWYRQALGQGPEFLTYFNYEAQQDKSGLPNDRFSAERPEGSISTLTIQRTEQRDSAMYRCASSPNSYEQYFGPGTRLTVT.

The CDR3 reads CASSLGLAGGETQYF. The CDR3 nucleotides read TGTGCCAGCAGCTTGGGACTAGCGGGGGGGGAGACCCAGTACTTC. The chain couples TRBV7-7 to TRBJ2-5; TRBD2 matches 16 bases. The CDR3 spans 15 residues. CDR1 SSHAT and CDR2 FNYEAQ come from the germline V gene (reference sequence). V was clipped by 3 bases and J by 5 bases; unmatched bases: 0. The variable domain in full, completed from reference TRBV7-7 and TRBJ2-5, reads GAGVSQSPRYKVTKRGQDVTLRCDPISSHATLYWYQQALGQGPEFLTYFNYEAQPDKSGLPSDRFSAERPEGSISTLTIQRTEQRDSAMYRCASSLGLAGGETQYFGPGTRLLVL.

This sequence joins TRBV6-4 and TRBJ2-1; D may be TRBD1 (7 bases). V lost 4 bases and J 7 bases, leaving 17 bases between the germline ends. The CDR3 loop spans 15 amino acids. Germline V gives CDR1 MRHNA, CDR2 SNTAGT. The CDR3 is CASSVGQGGFNEQFF. The CDR3 DNA follows: TGTGCCAGCAGTGTGGGGCAGGGGGGTTTTAATGAGCAGTTCTTC.

This chain joins TRBV20-1 and TRBJ2-7; 7 positions match TRBD1. CDR1 is DFQATT, CDR2 SNEGSKA, per germline (reference sequence). Trimming removed 4 bases from V and 2 bases from J; junction bases left unmatched: 11. This CDR3 has 15 amino acids. CDR3 in amino acids: CSAKTPRGIPYEQYF. The DNA of the CDR3 is TGCAGTGCTAAAACTCCCAGGGGGATACCCTACGAGCAGTACTTC.

The chain links TRBV9 to TRBJ1-2; D perhaps matches TRBD1 (6 bases). The CDR3 contains 12 residues. Trimming pared 3 bases from V and 6 bases from J, leaving 9 bases between. Germline CDR1 and CDR2: SGDLS and YYNGEE. CDR3 DNA sequence: TGTGCCAGCAGCGGCTCAGGGGATGGCTACACCTTC. Translation gives CASSGSGDGYTF. The variable domain in full, with the rest retrieved from reference TRBV9 and TRBJ1-2, is DSGVTQTPKHLITATGQRVTLRCSPRSGDLSVYWYQQSLDQGLQFLIQYYNGEERAKGNILERFSAQQFPDLHSELNLSSLELGDSALYFCASSGSGDGYTFGSGTRLTVV.